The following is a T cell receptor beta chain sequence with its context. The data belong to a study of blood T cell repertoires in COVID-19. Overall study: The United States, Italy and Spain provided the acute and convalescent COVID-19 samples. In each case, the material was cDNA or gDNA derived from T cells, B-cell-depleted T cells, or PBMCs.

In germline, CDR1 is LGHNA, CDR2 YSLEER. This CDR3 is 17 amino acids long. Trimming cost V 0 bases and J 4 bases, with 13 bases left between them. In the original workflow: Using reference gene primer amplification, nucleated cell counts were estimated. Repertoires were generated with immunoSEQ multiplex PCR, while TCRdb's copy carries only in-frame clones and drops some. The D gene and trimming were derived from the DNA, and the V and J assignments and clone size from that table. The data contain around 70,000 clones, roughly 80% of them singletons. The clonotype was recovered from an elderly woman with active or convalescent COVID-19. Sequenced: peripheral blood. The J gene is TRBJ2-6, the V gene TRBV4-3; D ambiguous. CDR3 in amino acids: CASSQDLERSGANVLTF. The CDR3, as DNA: TGCGCCAGCAGCCAAGATCTTGAGCGTTCCGGGGCCAACGTCCTGACTTTC.